This TCR beta chain was recovered during a study of T-cell reconstitution after alpha-beta-depleted transplantation in children. During its preparation, the TCRbeta library received unique molecular identifiers. A single record per CDR3 protein comes from TCRdb applying MiXCR to the PCR reads. The sample carries some 290,000 distinct CDR3 sequences, 9.9% recorded once. V lost 0 bases to trimming and J lost 3 bases, with 12 bases between them. The CDR3 sequence is 15 residues long. Germline lookup yields CDR1 SEHNR and CDR2 FQNEAQ (reference sequence). Sample: PBMCs from the stem cell graft donor, taken from the stem cell graft. The TCR comes from a human donor who donated a stem cell graft to a child with SCID. The V and J genes are TRBV7-9 and TRBJ2-7; D tentatively reads TRBD1 or TRBD2 (5 bases each). CDR3 bases: TGTGCCAGCAGCTTAGCGGGGGTCCCTTTCTACGAGCAGTACTTC. Amino acids: CASSLAGVPFYEQYF.